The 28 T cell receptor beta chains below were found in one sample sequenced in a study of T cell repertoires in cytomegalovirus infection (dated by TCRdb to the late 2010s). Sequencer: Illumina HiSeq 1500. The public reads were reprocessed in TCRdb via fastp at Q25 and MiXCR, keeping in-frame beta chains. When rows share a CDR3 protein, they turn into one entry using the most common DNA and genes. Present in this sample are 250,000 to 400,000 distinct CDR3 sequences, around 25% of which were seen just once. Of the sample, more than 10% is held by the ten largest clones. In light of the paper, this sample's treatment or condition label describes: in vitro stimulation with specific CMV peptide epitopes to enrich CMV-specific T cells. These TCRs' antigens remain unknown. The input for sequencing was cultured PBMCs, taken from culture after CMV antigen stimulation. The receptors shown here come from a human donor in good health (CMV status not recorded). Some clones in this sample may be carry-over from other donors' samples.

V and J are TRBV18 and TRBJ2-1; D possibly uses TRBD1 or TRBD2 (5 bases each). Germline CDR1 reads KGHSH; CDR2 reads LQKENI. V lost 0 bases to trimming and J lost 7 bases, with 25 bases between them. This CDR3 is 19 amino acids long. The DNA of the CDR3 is TGTGCCAGCTCACCACCCCCGGGCACGGATAGGCTCTGGGGGAATGAGCAGTTCTTC. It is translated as CASSPPPGTDRLWGNEQFF.

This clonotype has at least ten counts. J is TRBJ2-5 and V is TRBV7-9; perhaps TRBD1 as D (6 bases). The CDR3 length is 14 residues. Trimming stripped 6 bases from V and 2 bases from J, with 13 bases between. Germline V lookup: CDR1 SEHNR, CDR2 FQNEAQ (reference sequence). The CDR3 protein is CASSRLRGQETQYF. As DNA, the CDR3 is TGTGCCAGCAGTCGCCTAAGGGGGCAAGAGACCCAGTACTTC.

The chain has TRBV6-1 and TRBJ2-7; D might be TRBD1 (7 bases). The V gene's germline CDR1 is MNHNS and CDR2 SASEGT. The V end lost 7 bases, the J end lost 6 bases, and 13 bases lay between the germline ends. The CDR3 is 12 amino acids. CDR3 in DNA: TGTGCCAGCAATAGACAGGGAGGCGAGCAGTACGTC. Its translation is CASNRQGGEQYV.

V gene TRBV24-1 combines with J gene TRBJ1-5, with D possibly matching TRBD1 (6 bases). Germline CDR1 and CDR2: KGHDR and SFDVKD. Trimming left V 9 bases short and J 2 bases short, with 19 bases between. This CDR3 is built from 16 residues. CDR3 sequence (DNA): TGTGCCACCCCACGGGGGGGCGCATTGTGCAATCAGCCCCAGCATTTT. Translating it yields CATPRGGALCNQPQHF.

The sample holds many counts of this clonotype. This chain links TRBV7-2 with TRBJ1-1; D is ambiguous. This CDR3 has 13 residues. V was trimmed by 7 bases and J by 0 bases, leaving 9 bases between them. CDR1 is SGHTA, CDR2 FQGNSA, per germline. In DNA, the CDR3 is TGTGCCAGCACCACGTATATGAACACTGAAGCTTTCTTT. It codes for CASTTYMNTEAFF.

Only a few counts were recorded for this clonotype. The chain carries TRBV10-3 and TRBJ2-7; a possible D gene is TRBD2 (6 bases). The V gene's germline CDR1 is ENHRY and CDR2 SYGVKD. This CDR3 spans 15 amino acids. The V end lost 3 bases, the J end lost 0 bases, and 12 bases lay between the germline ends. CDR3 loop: CAISEPGVSSYEQYV. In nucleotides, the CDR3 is TGTGCCATCAGTGAACCGGGGGTCAGCTCCTACGAGCAGTACGTC.

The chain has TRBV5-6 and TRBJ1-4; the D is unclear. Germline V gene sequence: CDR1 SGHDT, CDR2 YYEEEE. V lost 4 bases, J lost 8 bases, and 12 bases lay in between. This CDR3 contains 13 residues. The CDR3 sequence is CASSGIHGEKLFF. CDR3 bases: TGTGCCAGCAGCGGGATCCATGGGGAAAAACTGTTTTTT.

CDR3 nucleotide sequence: TGTGCCAGCAAGGAGGCACGTTACGAGCAGTACTTC. Residues: CASKEARYEQYF. The chain employs TRBV2 and TRBJ2-7, with D tentatively TRBD2 (5 bases). Between the trimmed V and J ends, which lost 7 bases and 4 bases, there was a span of 11 bases. The CDR3 has 12 residues. Looked up from germline, CDR1 is SNHLY and CDR2 is FYNNEI.

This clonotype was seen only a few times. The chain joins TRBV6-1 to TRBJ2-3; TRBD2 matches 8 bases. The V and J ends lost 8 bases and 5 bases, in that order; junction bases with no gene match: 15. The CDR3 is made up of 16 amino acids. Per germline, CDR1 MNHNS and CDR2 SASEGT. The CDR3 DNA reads TGTGCCAGCGTCCCCATCGGGGGGGGGCTGGGAGATACGCAGTATTTT. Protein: CASVPIGGGLGDTQYF.

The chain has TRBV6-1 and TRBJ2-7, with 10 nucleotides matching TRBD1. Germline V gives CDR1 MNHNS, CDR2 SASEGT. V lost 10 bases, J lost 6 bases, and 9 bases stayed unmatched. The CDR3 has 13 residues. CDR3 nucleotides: TGTGCCATCAACCGGGACAGGGGAATCGAGCAGTACTTC. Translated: CAINRDRGIEQYF.

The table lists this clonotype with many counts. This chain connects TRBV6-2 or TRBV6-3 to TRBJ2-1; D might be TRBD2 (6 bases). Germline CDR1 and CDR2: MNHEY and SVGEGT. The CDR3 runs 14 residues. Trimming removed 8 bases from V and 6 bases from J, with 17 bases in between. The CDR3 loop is CASYRLPGSNEQFF. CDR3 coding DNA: TGTGCCAGCTATAGACTACCCGGGAGCAATGAGCAGTTCTTC.

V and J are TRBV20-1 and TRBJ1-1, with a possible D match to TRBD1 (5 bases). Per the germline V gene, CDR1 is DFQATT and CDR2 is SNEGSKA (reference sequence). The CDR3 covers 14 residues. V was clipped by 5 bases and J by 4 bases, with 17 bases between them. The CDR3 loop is CSAPTFQGGTEAFF. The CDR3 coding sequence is TGCAGTGCTCCGACATTCCAGGGAGGCACTGAAGCTTTCTTT.

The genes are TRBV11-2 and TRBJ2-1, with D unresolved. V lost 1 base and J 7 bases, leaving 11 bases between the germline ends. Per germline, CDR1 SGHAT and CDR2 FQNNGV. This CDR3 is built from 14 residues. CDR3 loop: CASSLGSSSNEQFF. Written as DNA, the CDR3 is TGTGCCAGCAGCTTAGGTAGTAGCAGTAATGAGCAGTTCTTC.

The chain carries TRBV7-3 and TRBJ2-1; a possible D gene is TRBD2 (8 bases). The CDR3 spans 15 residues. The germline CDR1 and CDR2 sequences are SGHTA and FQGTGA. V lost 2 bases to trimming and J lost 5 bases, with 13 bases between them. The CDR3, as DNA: TGTGCCAGCAGCTTAGACGGGAGGGGGCACAATGAGCAGTTCTTC. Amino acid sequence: CASSLDGRGHNEQFF.

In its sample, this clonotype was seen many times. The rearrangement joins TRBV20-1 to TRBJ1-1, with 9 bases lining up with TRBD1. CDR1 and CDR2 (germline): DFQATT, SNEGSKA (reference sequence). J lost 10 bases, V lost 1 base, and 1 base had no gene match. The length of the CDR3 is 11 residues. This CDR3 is CSARGGQGAFF. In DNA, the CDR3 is TGCAGTGCTAGAGGGGGACAGGGAGCTTTCTTT.

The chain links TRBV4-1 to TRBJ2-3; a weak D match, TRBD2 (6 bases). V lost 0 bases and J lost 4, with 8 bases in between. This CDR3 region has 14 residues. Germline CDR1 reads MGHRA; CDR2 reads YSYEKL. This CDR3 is CASSQELASDTQYF. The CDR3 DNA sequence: TGCGCCAGCAGCCAAGAACTAGCTTCAGATACGCAGTATTTT.

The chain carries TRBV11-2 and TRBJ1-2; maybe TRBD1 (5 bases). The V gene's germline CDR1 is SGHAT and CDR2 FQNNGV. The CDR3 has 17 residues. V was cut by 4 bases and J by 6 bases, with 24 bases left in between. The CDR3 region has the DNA TGTGCCAGCAGCTCCCCCGAAGGACAATCTTTCCACCATGGCTACACCTTC. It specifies CASSSPEGQSFHHGYTF.

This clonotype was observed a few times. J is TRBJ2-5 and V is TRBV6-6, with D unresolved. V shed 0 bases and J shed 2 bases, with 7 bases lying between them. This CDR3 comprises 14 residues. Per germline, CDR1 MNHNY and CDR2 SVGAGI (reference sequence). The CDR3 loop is CASSYSAGQETQYF. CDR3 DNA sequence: TGTGCCAGCAGTTACTCCGCAGGACAAGAGACCCAGTACTTC.

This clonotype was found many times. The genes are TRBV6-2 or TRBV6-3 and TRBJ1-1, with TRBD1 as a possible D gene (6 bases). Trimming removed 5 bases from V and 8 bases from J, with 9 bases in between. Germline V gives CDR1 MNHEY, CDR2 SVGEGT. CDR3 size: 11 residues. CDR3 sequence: CASSLQGEAFF. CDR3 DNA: TGTGCCAGCAGTCTGCAGGGGGAAGCTTTCTTT.

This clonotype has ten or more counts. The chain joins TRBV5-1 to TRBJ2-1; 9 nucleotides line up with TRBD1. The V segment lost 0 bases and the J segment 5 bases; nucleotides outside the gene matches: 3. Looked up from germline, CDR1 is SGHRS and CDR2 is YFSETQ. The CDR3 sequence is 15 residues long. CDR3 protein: CASSLAGTGNNEQFF. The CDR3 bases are TGCGCCAGCAGCTTGGCCGGGACAGGGAACAATGAGCAGTTCTTC.

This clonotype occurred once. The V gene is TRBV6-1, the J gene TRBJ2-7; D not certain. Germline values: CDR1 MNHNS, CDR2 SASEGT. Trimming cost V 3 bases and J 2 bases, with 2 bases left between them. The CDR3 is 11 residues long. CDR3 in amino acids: CASSEAYEQYV. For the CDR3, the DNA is TGTGCCAGCAGTGAGGCCTACGAGCAGTACGTC.

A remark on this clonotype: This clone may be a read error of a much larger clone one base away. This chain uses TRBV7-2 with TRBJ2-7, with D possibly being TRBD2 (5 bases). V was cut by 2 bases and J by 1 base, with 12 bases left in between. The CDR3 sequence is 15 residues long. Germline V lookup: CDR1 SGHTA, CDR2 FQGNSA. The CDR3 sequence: CTSSLIRGLSYEQYF. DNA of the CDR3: TGTACCAGCAGCTTAATCCGAGGACTTTCCTACGAGCAGTACTTC.

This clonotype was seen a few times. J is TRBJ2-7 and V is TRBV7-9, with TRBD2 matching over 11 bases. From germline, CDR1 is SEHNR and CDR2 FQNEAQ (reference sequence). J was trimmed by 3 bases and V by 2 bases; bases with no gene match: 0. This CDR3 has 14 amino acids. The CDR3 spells CASSLTSGGYEQYV. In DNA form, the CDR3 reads TGTGCCAGCAGCTTAACTAGCGGGGGCTACGAGCAGTACGTC.

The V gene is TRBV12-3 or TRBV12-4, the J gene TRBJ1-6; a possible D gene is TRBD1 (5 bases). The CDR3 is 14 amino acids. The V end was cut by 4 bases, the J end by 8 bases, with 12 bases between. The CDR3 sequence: CASSSGTEDSPLHF. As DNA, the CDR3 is TGTGCCAGCAGTTCCGGGACGGAGGATTCACCCCTCCACTTT.

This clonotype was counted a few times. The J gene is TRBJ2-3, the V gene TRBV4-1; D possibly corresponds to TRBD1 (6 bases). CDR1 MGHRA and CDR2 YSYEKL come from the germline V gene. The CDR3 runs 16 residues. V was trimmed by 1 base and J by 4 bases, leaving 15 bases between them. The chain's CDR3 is CASSQASYRDADTQYF. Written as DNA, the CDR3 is TGCGCCAGCAGCCAAGCCAGCTACAGGGACGCAGATACGCAGTATTTT.

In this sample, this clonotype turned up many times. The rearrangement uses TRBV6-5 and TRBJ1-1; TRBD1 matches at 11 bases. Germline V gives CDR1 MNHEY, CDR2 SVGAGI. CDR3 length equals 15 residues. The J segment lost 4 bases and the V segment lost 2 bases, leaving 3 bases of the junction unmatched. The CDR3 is CASSYGDRGGTEAFF. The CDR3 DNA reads TGTGCCAGCAGTTACGGGGACAGGGGGGGCACTGAAGCTTTCTTT.

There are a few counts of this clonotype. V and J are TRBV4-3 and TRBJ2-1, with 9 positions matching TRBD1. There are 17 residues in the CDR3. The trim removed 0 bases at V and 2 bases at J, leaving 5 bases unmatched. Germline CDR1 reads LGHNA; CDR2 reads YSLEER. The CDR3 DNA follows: TGCGCCAGCAGCCAAGATTTGGGACAGGGTGCCTACAATGAGCAGTTCTTC. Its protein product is CASSQDLGQGAYNEQFF.

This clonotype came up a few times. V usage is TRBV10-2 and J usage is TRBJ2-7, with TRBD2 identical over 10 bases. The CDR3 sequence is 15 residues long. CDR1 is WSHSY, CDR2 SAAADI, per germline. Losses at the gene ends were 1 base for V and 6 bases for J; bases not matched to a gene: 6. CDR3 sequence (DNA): TGCGCCAGCAGTGAGTATCTAGCGGGAGTTGGCGAGCAGTACTTC. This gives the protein CASSEYLAGVGEQYF.